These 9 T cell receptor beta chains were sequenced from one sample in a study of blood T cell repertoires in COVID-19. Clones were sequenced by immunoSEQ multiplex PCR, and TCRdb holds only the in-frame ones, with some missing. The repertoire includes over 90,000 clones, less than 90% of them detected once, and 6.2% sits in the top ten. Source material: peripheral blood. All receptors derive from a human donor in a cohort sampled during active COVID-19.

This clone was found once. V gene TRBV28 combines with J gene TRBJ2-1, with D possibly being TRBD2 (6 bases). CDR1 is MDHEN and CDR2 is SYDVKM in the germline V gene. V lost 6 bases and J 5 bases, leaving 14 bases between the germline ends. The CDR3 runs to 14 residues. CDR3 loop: CASRGASEHNEQFF. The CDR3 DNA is TGTGCCAGCAGAGGGGCTAGCGAACACAATGAGCAGTTCTTC.

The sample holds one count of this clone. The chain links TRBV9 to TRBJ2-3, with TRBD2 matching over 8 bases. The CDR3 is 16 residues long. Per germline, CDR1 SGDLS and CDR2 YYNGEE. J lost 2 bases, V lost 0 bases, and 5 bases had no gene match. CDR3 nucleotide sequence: TGTGCCAGCAGCGTAGAGCCGGGAGGGTTCACAGATACGCAGTATTTT. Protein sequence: CASSVEPGGFTDTQYF.

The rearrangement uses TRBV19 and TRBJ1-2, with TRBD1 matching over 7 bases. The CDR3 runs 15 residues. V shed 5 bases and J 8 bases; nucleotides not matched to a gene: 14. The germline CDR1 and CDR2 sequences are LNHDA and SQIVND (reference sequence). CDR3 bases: TGTGCCAGTAGTCTTCACAGGGGCCGGGAATTGGGCTACACCTTC. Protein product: CASSLHRGRELGYTF.

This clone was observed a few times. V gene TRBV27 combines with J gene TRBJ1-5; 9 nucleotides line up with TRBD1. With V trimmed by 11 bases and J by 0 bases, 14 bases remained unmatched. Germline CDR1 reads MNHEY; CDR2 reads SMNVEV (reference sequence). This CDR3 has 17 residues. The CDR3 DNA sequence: TGTGCCGGGGACGGACAGGGGTCACCATATAGCAATCAGCCCCAGCATTTT. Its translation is CAGDGQGSPYSNQPQHF.

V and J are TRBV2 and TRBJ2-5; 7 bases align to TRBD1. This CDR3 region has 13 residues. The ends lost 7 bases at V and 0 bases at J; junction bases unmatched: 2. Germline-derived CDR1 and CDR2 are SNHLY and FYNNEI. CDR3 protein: CASKGQHQETQYF. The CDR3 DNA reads TGTGCCAGCAAGGGACAGCACCAAGAGACCCAGTACTTC. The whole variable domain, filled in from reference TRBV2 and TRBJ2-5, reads EPEVTQTPSHQVTQMGQEVILRCVPISNHLYFYWYRQILGQKVEFLVSFYNNEISEKSEIFDDQFSVERPDGSNFTLKIRSTKLEDSAMYFCASKGQHQETQYFGPGTRLLVL.

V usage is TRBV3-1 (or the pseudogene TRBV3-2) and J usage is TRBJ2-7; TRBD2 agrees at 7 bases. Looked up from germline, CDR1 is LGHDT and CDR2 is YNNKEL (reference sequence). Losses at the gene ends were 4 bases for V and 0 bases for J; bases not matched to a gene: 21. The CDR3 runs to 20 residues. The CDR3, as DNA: TGTGCCAGCAGCCCAGACCTCCTTAGCGGGCCTAAAGGGAGCTCCTACGAGCAGTACTTC. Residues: CASSPDLLSGPKGSSYEQYF.

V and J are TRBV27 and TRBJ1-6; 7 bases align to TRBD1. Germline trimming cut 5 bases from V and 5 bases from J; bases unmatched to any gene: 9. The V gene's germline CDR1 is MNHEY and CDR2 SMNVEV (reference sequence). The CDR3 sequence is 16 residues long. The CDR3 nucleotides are TGTGCCAGCAGTCCGGGGACAGCACCTCATAATTCACCCCTCCACTTT. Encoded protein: CASSPGTAPHNSPLHF.

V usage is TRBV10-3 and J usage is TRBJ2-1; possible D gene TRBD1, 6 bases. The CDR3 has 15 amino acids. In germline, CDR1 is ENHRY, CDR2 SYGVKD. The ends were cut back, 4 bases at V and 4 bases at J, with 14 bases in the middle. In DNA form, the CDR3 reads TGTGCCATCAGTGGACCGGGACACTTATACAATGAGCAGTTCTTC. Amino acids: CAISGPGHLYNEQFF.

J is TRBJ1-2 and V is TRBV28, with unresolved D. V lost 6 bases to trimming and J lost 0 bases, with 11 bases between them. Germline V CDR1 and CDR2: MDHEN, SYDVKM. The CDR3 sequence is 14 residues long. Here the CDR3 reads CASSPGRSNYGYTF. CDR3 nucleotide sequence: TGTGCCAGCAGCCCGGGGAGGTCTAACTATGGCTACACCTTC.